A single sample is the source of the 8 T cell receptor beta chains below, sequenced in a study of T cells in Graves' hyperthyroidism and ophthalmopathy. Amplification of TCR beta CDR3 regions used RNA as the template. Initially, a first-round RT-PCR of the TCR CDR3 employed the HTBI primer set. TCRdb redid the calling of the multiplex PCR reads with MiXCR, one entry per CDR3 protein. The sample shows about 640,000 distinct CDR3 sequences, less than 25% of them seen only once. The sample taken for sequencing was blood. All receptors come from a man aged 25-45 years with Graves' ophthalmopathy.

The genes are TRBV27 and TRBJ2-2; the D is unclear. The CDR3 contains 14 residues. Germline lookup yields CDR1 MNHEY and CDR2 SMNVEV (reference sequence). Trimming left V 3 bases short and J 8 bases short, with 13 bases between. The CDR3: CASSLNSIGGELFF. The CDR3 DNA is TGTGCCAGCAGTTTGAATAGTATTGGAGGGGAGCTGTTTTTT.

This clonotype occurred many times. The chain is built from TRBV2 and TRBJ1-2; 9 bases agree with TRBD1. The CDR3 covers 15 residues. The germline V gene encodes CDR1 SNHLY and CDR2 FYNNEI. After removal of 6 bases from V and 6 bases from J, the junction contained 11 bases not matched to a gene. The CDR3 loop is CASRPTGGFLDGYTF. Written as DNA, the CDR3 is TGTGCCAGCAGGCCGACAGGGGGTTTCTTAGATGGCTACACCTTC.

The table lists this clonotype with a few counts. The chain's CDR3 is CASSSWRDTVTSYEQYF. The CDR3 DNA follows: TGTGCCAGCAGTTCCTGGCGGGATACAGTGACATCCTACGAGCAGTACTTC. The chain couples TRBV7-2 to TRBJ2-7; tentative D call: TRBD2 (6 bases). The CDR3 extends over 17 amino acids. Trimming took 6 bases from V and 1 from J, leaving 22 bases between them. CDR1 SGHTA and CDR2 FQGNSA come from the germline V gene.

This clonotype occurred many times. The DNA of the CDR3 is TGCAGTGCCTCTGGAGGGGTGAACACTGAAGCTTTCTTT. Protein: CSASGGVNTEAFF. The chain has TRBV20-1 and TRBJ1-1; TRBD1 is a possible D gene (5 bases). V shed 6 bases and J shed 0 bases, with 11 bases lying between them. Germline CDR1 is DFQATT and CDR2 is SNEGSKA (reference sequence). This CDR3 has 13 residues.

The chain carries TRBV2 and TRBJ2-1; 7 bases align to TRBD2. CDR3 length: 16 residues. The germline V gene has CDR1 SNHLY and CDR2 FYNNEI. J lost 10 bases, V lost 4 bases, and 16 bases had no gene match. The DNA for the CDR3 is TGTGCCAGCAGTGTACTGTTTGGGACTATAAGCCCGGAGCAGTTCTTC. Translating it yields CASSVLFGTISPEQFF.

This clonotype is deemed medium-sized. V is TRBV20-1 and J is TRBJ2-7; 8 bases agree with TRBD2. With 3 bases clipped from V and 6 bases from J, the junction kept 7 bases outside the gene matches. CDR3 length: 13 amino acids. CDR1 is DFQATT and CDR2 is SNEGSKA in the germline V gene (reference sequence). The CDR3 DNA reads as TGCAGTGCTAGGGTCGGGAGGGCCGGCGAGCAGTACTTC. This sequence encodes CSARVGRAGEQYF.

This clonotype has just a few counts. This rearrangement joins TRBV12-5 to TRBJ2-7, with D perhaps TRBD1 or TRBD2 (5 bases each). Germline lookup yields CDR1 LGHNT and CDR2 FRNRAP. Trimming removed 6 bases at V and 5 bases at J, with 17 bases between. CDR3 length: 14 residues. For the CDR3, the DNA is TGTGCTAGTGGGACCGGGACGGTACACCACGAGCAGTACTTC. Its protein is CASGTGTVHHEQYF.

This clonotype was seen repeatedly, ten times or more. This sequence joins TRBV7-2 and TRBJ2-3; no reliable D call. The V end lost 5 bases, the J end lost 6 bases, and 15 bases lay between the germline ends. The CDR3 runs 14 residues. Germline V gene data show CDR1 as SGHTA and CDR2 as FQGNSA. Here the CDR3 reads CASSKPPRADTQYF. CDR3 sequence (DNA): TGTGCCAGCAGCAAACCCCCCCGGGCGGATACGCAGTATTTT. The full variable domain, its missing parts supplied by reference TRBV7-2 and TRBJ2-3, is GAGVSQSPSNKVTEKGKDVELRCDPISGHTALYWYRQSLGQGLEFLIYFQGNSAPDKSGLPSDRFSAERTGGSVSTLTIQRTQQEDSAVYLCASSKPPRADTQYFGPGTRLTVL.